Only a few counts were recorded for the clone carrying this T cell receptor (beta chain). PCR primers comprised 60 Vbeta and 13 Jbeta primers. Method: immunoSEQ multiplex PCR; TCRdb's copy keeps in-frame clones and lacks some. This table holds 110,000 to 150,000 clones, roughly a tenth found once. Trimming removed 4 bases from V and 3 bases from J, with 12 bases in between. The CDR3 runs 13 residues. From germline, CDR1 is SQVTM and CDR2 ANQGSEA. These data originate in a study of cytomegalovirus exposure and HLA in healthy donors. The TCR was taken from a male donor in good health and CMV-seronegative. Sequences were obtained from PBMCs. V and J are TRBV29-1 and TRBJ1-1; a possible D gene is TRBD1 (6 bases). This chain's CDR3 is CSVGWGGYTEAFF. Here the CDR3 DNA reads TGCAGCGTTGGTTGGGGGGGCTACACTGAAGCTTTCTTT.